This entry concerns a single T cell receptor beta chain. The record originates from a study of PD-L1 blockade in urothelial cancer. Study-wide context: Researchers looked at the blood 3 weeks (second dose) and 6 weeks after treatment began. T cells numbered a median of 141,255 in the blood samples.

The time point: peripheral blood 6 weeks after treatment start. Patient disease was locally advanced or metastatic urothelial carcinoma. The study collected 1 to 8 samples per patient, pretreatment and on-treatment. Germline lookup yields CDR1 MDHEN and CDR2 SYDVKM. The CDR3 is 13 residues long. V was shortened by 5 bases and J by 3 bases, with 7 bases between the two germline ends. Sequencing used immunoSEQ multiplex PCR; TCRdb keeps in-frame clones, though not all of them. The data contain 24,000 or so clones, more than 65% of them singletons. This TCR was recovered from a man between 65 and 85 years old with urothelial cancer. The V and J genes are TRBV28 and TRBJ2-2; D remains ambiguous. Specimen: PBMCs, collected around atezolizumab (anti-PD-L1) treatment. The CDR3 DNA sequence: TGTGCCAGCAGTCCGGTCGACACCGGGGAGCTGTTTTTT. Amino acids: CASSPVDTGELFF. Looking up the rest from reference TRBV28 and TRBJ2-2 gives the full variable domain: DVKVTQSSRYLVKRTGEKVFLECVQDMDHENMFWYRQDPGLGLRLIYFSYDVKMKEKGDIPEGYSVSREKKERFSLILESASTNQTSMYLCASSPVDTGELFFGEGSRLTVL.